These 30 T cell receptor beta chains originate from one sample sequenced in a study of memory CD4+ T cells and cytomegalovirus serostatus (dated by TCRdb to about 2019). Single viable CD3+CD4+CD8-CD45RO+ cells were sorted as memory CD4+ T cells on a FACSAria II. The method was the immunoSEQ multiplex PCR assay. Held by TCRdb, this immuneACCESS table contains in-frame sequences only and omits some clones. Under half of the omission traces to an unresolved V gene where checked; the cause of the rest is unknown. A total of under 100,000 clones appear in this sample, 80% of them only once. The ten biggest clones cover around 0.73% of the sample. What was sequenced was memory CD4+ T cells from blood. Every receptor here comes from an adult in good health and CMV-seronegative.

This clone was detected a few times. The chain's CDR3 is CASSLGGHGGQPQHF. The CDR3 bases are TGTGCCAGCAGCTTGGGGGGTCATGGAGGGCAGCCCCAGCATTTT. The chain has TRBV5-8 and TRBJ1-5; D is unresolved. The germline gives CDR1 SGHTS, CDR2 YDEGEE. V was pared by 0 bases and J by 7 bases, with 14 bases between. This CDR3 contains 15 residues.

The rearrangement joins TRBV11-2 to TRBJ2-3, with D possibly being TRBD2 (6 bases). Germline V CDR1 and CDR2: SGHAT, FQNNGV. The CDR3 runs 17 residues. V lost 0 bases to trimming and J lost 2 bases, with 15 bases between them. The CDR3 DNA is TGTGCCAGCAGCTTAGATCGGCAGCGGGCCTTCACAGATACGCAGTATTTT. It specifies CASSLDRQRAFTDTQYF. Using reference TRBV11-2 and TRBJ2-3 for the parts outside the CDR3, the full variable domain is EAGVAQSPRYKIIEKRQSVAFWCNPISGHATLYWYQQILGQGPKLLIQFQNNGVVDDSQLPKDRFSAERLKGVDSTLKIQPAKLEDSAVYLCASSLDRQRAFTDTQYFGPGTRLTVL.

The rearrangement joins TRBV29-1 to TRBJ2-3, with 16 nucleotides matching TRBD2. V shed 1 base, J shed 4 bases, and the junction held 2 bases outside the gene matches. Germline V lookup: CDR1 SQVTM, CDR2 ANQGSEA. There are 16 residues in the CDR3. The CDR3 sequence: CSVEGGLAGGPDTQYF. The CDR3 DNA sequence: TGCAGCGTTGAAGGGGGACTAGCGGGGGGGCCAGATACGCAGTATTTT.

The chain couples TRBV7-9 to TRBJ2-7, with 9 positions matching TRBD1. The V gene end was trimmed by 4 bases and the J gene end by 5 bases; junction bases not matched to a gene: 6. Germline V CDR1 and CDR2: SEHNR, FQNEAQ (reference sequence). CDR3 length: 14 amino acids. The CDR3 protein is CASSSPGQGNEQYF. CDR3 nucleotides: TGTGCCAGCAGCTCCCCGGGACAGGGAAACGAGCAGTACTTC.

DNA for the CDR3: TGTGCCAGTAGTATGAGTCGAGGGGAAAATAGCAATCAGCCCCAGCATTTT. It translates to CASSMSRGENSNQPQHF. The gene calls are TRBV19 and TRBJ1-5, with D perhaps matching TRBD1 (5 bases). Trimming removed 3 bases at V and 0 bases at J, with 15 bases between. Per the germline V gene, CDR1 is LNHDA and CDR2 is SQIVND (reference sequence). The CDR3 is 17 residues long.

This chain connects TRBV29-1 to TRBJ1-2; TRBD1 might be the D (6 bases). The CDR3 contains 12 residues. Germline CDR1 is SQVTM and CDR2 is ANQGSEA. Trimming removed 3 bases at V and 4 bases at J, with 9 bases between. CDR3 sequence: CSVEGAGYGYTF. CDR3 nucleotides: TGCAGCGTTGAGGGGGCGGGCTATGGCTACACCTTC.

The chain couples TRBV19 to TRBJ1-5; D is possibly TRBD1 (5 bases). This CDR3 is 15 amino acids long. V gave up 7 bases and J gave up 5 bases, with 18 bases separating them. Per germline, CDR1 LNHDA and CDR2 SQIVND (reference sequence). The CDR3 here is CASTLGVLGDQPQHF. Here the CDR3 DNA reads TGTGCCAGTACCCTGGGGGTCTTGGGGGATCAGCCCCAGCATTTT.

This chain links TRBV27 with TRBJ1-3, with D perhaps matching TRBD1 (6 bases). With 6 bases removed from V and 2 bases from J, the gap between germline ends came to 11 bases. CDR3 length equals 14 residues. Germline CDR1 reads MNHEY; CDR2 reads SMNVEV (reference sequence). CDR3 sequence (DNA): TGTGCCAGCAGCCCCCGGGGGCCTGGAAACACCATATATTTT. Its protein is CASSPRGPGNTIYF.

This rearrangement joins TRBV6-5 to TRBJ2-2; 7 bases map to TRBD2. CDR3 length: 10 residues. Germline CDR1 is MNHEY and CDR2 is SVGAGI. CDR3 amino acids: CATGRGELFF. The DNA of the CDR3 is TGTGCGACCGGGAGGGGGGAGCTGTTTTTT.

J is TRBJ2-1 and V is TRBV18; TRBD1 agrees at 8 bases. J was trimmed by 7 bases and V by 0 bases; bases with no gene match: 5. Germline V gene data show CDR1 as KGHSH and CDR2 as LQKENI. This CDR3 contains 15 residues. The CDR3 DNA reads TGTGCCAGCTCACCACCGAACAGGGGGACGAATGAGCAGTTCTTC. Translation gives CASSPPNRGTNEQFF.

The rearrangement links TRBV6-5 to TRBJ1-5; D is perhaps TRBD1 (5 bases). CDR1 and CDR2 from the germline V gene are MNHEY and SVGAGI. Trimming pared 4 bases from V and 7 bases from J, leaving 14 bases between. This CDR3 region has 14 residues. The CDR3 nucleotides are TGTGCCAGCAGTTCCCCCGGGGCGCGGCAGCCCCAGCATTTT. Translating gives CASSSPGARQPQHF.

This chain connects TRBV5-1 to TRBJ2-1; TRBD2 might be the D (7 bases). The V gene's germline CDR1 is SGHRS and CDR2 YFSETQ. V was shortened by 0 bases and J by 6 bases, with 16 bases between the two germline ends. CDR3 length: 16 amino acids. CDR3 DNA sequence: TGCGCCAGCAGCTTGGCCTTCGCGGGGGCCGGCAATGAGCAGTTCTTC. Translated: CASSLAFAGAGNEQFF.

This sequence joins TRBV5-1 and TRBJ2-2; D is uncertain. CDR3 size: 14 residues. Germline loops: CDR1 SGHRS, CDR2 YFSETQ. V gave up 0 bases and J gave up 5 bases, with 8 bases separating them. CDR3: CASSLEGRTGELFF. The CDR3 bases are TGCGCCAGCAGCTTGGAGGGCAGGACCGGGGAGCTGTTTTTT.

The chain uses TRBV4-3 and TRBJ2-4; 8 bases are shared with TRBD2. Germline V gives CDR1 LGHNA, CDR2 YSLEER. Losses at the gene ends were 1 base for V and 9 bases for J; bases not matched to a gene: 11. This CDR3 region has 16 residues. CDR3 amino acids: CASSQASGGLRGIQYF. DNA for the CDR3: TGCGCCAGCAGCCAAGCCTCGGGGGGGCTTCGAGGCATTCAGTACTTC.

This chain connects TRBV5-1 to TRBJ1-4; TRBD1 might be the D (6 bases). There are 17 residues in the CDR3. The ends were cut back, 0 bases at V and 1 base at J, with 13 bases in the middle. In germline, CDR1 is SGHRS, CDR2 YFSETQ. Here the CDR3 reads CASSLETGMKTNEKLFF. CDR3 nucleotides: TGCGCCAGCAGCTTGGAAACAGGGATGAAAACTAATGAAAAACTGTTTTTT.

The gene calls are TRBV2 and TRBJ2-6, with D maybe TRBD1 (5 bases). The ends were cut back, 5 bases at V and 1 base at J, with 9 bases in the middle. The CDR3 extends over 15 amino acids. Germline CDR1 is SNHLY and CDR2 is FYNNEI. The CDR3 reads CASSIDRSGANVLTF. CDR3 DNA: TGTGCCAGCAGTATCGACAGATCTGGGGCCAACGTCCTGACTTTC.

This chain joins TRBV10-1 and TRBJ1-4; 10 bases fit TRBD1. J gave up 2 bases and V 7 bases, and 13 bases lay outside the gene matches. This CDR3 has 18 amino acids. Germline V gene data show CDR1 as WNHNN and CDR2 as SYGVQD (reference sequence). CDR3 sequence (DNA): TGCGCCAGCATAGGGACAGGGGCGTTCAATTGGACTAATGAAAAACTGTTTTTT. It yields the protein CASIGTGAFNWTNEKLFF.

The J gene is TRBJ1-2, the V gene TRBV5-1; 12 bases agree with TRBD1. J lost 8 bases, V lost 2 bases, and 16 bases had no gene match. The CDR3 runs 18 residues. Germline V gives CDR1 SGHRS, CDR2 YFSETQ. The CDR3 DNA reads TGCGCCAGCAGCTTAACCTCCGGGACAGGGGGCAGAGTAGGAGGCTACACCTTC. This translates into CASSLTSGTGGRVGGYTF.

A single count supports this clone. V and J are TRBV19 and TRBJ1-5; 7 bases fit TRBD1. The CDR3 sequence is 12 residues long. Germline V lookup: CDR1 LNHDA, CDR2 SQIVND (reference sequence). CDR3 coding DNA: TGTGCTGCGGGACAGAGCAATCAGCCCCAGCATTTT. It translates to CAAGQSNQPQHF.

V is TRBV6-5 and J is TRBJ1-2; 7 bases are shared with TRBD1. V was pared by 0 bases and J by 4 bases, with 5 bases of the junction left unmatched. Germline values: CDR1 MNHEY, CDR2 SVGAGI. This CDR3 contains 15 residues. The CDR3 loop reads CASSYSSGQPYGYTF. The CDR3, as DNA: TGTGCCAGCAGTTACTCATCGGGACAGCCCTATGGCTACACCTTC.

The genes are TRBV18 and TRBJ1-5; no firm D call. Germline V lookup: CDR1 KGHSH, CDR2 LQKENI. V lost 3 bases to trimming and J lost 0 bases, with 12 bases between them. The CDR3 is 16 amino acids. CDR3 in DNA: TGTGCCAGCTCACCGAACGGACGGAATAGCAATCAGCCCCAGCATTTT. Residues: CASSPNGRNSNQPQHF.

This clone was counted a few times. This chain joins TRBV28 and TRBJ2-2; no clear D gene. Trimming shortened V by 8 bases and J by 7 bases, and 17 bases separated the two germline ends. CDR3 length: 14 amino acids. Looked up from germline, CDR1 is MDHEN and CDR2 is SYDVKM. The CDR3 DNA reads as TGTGCCAGCGTAAGGCGGATAGACATCGGGGAGCTGTTTTTT. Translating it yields CASVRRIDIGELFF. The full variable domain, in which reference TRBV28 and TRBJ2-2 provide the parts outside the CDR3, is DVKVTQSSRYLVKRTGEKVFLECVQDMDHENMFWYRQDPGLGLRLIYFSYDVKMKEKGDIPEGYSVSREKKERFSLILESASTNQTSMYLCASVRRIDIGELFFGEGSRLTVL.

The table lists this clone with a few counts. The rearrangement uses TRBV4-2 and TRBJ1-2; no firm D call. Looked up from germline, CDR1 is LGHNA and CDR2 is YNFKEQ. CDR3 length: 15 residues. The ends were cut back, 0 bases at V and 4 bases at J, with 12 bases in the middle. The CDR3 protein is CASSQEKVPAYGYTF. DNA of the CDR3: TGTGCCAGCAGCCAAGAAAAGGTTCCCGCCTATGGCTACACCTTC.

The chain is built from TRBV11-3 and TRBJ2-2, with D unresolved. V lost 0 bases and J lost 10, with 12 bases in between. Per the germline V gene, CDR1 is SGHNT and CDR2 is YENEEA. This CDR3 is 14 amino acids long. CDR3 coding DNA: TGTGCCAGCAGCTTAGATCTGGGGTCGGCGGAGCTGTTTTTT. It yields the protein CASSLDLGSAELFF.

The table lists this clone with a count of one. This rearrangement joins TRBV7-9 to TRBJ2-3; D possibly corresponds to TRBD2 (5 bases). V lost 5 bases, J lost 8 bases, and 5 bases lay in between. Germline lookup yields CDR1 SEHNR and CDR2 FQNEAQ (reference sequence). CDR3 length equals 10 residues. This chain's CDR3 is CASSAGTQYF. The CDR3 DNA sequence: TGTGCCAGCAGCGCGGGTACGCAGTATTTT.

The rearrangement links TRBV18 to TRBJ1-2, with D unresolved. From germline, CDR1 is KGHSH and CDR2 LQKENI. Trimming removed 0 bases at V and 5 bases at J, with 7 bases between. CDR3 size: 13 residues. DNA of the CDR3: TGTGCCAGCTCACCACCGTCGGTTTATGGCTACACCTTC. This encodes CASSPPSVYGYTF.

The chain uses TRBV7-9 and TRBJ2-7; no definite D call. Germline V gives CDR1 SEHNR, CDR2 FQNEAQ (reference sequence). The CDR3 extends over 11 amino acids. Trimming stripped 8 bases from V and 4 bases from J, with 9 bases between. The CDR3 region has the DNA TGTGCCAGCCAATCCATTTACGAGCAGTACTTC. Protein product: CASQSIYEQYF.

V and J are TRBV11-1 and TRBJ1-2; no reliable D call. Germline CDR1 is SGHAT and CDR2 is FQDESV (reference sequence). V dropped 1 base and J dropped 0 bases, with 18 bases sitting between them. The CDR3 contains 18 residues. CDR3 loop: CASSLDRLRPTANYGYTF. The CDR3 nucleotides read TGTGCCAGCAGCTTAGACCGTCTACGACCCACTGCTAACTATGGCTACACCTTC. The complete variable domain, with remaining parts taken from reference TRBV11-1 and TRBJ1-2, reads EAEVAQSPRYKITEKSQAVAFWCDPISGHATLYWYRQILGQGPELLVQFQDESVVDDSQLPKDRFSAERLKGVDSTLKIQPAELGDSAMYLCASSLDRLRPTANYGYTFGSGTRLTVV.

The CDR3 sequence is CASKRGQASTEAFF. CDR3 bases: TGTGCCAGCAAGCGGGGACAGGCTTCCACTGAAGCTTTCTTT. The chain couples TRBV6-5 to TRBJ1-1; 8 nucleotides agree with TRBD1. From germline, CDR1 is MNHEY and CDR2 SVGAGI. This CDR3 is 14 amino acids long. V lost 7 bases to trimming and J lost 4 bases; unmatched junction nucleotides: 8.

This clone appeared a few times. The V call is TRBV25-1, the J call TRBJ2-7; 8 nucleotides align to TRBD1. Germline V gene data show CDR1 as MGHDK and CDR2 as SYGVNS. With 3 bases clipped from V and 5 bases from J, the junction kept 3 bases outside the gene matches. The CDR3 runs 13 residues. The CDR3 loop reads CASSDRGQDEQYF. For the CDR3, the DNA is TGTGCCAGCAGTGACAGGGGGCAGGACGAGCAGTACTTC.